The clone carrying this TCR beta chain was detected a few times. Its antigen is unidentified. A 5'RACE reaction primed in the constant segment made cDNA libraries of TCR alpha and TCR beta, and these carried sample barcodes and UMIs. MiXCR, applied by TCRdb to the 5' RACE reads, yields one record per CDR3 protein. Altogether about 130,000 distinct CDR3 sequences are present, about 6% being singletons, with the ten largest covering roughly 2%. The sample belongs to a study of T-cell memory formation after mild COVID-19. Study results and limitations: Clones that contracted clustered mainly in CM and EM if CD4+ and in EMRA if CD8+. Pre-infection memory showed some responding clones, and this suggested that cross-reactive memory joined.

This CDR3 is 15 amino acids long. Trimming at V came to 1 base and at J to 8 bases, leaving 1 base not matched to a gene. Germline CDR1 LNHNV, CDR2 YYDKDF (reference sequence). The receptor's source is an adult woman who had mild COVID-19 (a few samples of this study predate the infection). Cell type and time point are not known. The chain links TRBV15 to TRBJ2-1; 14 nucleotides line up with TRBD2. Sequenced input: PBMCs or a T cell subset sorted from them (not recorded which). The CDR3 is CATSRGLAGGDEQFF. CDR3 DNA sequence: TGTGCCACCAGCAGAGGACTAGCGGGAGGGGATGAGCAGTTCTTC.